This note documents a single T cell receptor beta chain sequence. This record belongs to a study of blood T cell repertoires in COVID-19. V was pared by 3 bases and J by 7 bases, with 13 bases between. The CDR3 is made up of 15 amino acids. Per the germline V gene, CDR1 is KGHSH and CDR2 is LQKENI. In the authors' workflow: Reference gene primer amplification yielded estimated nucleated cell counts. Only in-frame clones appear in the TCRdb table, and some are missing; sequencing was by immunoSEQ multiplex PCR. That table supplies the V and J calls and clone size; D and trimming were determined from the DNA. The table shows roughly 110,000 clones, with more than 70% occurring only once.

This chain links TRBV18 with TRBJ1-6; D may be TRBD1 (6 bases). The clonotype was recovered from a man aged 70 or older with acute or convalescent COVID-19. The sequencing input was peripheral blood. The DNA of the CDR3 is TGTGCCAGCTCACCCACGACAGGCCAAAATTCACCCCTCCACTTT. Its translation: CASSPTTGQNSPLHF.